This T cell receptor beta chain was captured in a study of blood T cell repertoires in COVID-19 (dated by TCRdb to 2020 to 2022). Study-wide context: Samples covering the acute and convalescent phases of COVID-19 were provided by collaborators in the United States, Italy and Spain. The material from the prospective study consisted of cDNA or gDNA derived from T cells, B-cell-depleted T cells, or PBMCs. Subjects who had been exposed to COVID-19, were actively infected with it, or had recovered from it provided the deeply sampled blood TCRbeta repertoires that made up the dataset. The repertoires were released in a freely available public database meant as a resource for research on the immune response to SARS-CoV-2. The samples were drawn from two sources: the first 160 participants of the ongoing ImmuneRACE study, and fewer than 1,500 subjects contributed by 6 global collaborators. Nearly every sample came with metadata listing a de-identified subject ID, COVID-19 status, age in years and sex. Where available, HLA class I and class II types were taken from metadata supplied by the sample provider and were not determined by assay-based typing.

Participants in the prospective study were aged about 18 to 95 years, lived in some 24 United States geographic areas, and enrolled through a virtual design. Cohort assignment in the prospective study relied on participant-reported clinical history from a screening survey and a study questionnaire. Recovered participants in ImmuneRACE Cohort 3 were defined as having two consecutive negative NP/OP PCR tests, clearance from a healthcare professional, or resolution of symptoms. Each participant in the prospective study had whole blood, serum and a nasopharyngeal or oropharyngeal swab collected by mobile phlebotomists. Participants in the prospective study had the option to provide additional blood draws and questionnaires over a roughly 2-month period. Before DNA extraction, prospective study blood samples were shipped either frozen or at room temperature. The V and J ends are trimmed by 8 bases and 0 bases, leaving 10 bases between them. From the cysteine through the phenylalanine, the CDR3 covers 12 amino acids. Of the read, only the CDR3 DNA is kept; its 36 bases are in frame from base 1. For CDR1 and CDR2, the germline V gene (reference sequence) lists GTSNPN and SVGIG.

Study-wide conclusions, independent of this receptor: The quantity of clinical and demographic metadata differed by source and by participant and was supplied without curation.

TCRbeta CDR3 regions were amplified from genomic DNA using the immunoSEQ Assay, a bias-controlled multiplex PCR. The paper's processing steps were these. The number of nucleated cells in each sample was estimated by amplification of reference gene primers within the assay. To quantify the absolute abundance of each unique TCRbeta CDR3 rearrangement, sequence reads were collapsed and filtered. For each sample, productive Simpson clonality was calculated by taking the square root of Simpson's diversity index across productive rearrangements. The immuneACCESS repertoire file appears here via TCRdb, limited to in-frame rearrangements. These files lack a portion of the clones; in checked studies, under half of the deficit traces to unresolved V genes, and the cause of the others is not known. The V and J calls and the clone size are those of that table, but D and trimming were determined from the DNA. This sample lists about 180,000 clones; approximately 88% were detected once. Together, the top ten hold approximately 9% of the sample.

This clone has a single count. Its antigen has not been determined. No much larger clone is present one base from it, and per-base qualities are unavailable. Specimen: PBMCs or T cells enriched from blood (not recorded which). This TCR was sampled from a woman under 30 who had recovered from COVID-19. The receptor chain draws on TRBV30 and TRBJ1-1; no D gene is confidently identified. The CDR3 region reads CAVLHLNTEAFF. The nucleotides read TGTGCCGTACTACATTTGAACACTGAAGCTTTCTTT.